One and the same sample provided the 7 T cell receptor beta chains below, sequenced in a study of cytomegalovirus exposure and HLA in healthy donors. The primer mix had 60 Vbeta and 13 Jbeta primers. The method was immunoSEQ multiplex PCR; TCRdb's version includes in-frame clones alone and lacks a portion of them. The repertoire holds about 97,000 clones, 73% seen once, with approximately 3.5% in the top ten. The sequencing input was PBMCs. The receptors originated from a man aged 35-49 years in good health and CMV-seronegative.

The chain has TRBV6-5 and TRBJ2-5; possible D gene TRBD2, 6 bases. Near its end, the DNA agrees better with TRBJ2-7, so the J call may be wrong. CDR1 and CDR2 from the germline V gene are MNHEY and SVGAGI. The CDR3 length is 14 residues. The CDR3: CASSYSPRGGEQYF. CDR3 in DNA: TGTGCCAGCAGTTACTCCCCCCGGGGAGGCGAGCAGTACTTC.

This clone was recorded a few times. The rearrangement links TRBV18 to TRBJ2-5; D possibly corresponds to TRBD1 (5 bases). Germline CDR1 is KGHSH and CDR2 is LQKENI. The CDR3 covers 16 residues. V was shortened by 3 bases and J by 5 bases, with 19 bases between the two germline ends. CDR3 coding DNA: TGTGCCAGCTCACCCCCCCGTCCAGGGAATAGGGAGACCCAGTACTTC. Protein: CASSPPRPGNRETQYF.

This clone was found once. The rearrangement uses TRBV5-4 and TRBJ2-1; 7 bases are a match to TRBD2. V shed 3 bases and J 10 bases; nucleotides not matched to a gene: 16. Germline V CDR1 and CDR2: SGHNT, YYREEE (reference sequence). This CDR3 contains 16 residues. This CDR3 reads CASSYGLAVLTKEQFF. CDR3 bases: TGTGCCAGCAGCTACGGCCTAGCGGTTTTAACGAAGGAGCAGTTCTTC. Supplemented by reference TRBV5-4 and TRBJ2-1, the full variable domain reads ETGVTQSPTHLIKTRGQQVTLRCSSQSGHNTVSWYQQALGQGPQFIFQYYREEENGRGNFPPRFSGLQFPNYSSELNVNALELDDSALYLCASSYGLAVLTKEQFFGPGTRLTVL.

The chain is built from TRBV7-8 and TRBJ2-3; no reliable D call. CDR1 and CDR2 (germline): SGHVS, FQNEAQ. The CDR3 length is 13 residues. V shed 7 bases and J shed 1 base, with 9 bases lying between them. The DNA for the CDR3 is TGTGCCAGCACCTTCTATCGCACAGATACGCAGTATTTT. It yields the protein CASTFYRTDTQYF.

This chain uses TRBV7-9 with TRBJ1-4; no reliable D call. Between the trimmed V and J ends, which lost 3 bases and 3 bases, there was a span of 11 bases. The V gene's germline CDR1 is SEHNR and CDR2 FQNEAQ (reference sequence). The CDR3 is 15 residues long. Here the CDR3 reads CASSFSGLSNEKLFF. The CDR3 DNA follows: TGTGCCAGCAGCTTTAGCGGGTTGTCTAATGAAAAACTGTTTTTT.

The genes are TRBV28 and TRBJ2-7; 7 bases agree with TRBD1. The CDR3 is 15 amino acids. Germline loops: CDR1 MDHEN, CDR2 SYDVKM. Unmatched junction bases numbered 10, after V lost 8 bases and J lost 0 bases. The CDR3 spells CASAIRDSYSYEQYF. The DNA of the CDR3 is TGTGCCAGCGCCATCCGGGACAGCTACTCCTACGAGCAGTACTTC.

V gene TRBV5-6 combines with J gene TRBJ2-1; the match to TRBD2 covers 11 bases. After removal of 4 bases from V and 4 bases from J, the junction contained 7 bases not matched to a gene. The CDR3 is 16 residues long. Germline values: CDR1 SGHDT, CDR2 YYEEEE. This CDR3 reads CASSVRLAGSYNEQFF. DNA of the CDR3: TGTGCCAGCAGCGTACGACTAGCGGGGAGTTACAATGAGCAGTTCTTC.